What follows are 21 T cell receptor beta chains derived from one specimen sequenced in a study of OX40 agonist ivuxolimab in advanced cancers. Libraries were prepared by immunoSEQ multiplex PCR; TCRdb keeps only in-frame clonotypes and omits some of them. Of 80,000 to 95,000 clones listed, around 90% were seen once; the top ten hold around 0.71%. Sample: CD4+ or CD8+ T cells sorted from blood, taken in a trial of the OX40 agonist ivuxolimab. The receptor set was obtained from an adult with an advanced solid tumor such as melanoma, head and neck, liver or kidney cancer.

V is TRBV7-8 and J is TRBJ2-3, with 9 bases identical to TRBD2. This CDR3 comprises 15 residues. Germline-derived CDR1 and CDR2 are SGHVS and FQNEAQ. The junction had 6 bases not matched to a gene; V was cut back by 4 bases and J by 4 bases. CDR3 loop: CASSSSSGIADTQYF. In nucleotides, the CDR3 is TGTGCCAGCAGCTCCTCTAGCGGGATCGCAGATACGCAGTATTTT.

The chain employs TRBV27 and TRBJ2-5; TRBD2 might be the D (7 bases). This CDR3 region has 16 residues. Germline V gives CDR1 MNHEY, CDR2 SMNVEV (reference sequence). Trimming pared 5 bases from V and 1 base from J, leaving 17 bases between. The CDR3 DNA follows: TGTGCCAGCAGTCCCTGGGGGGGCGCGGGCCAAGAGACCCAGTACTTC. Translating it yields CASSPWGGAGQETQYF.

V usage is TRBV27 and J usage is TRBJ2-3; 14 bases match TRBD2. The CDR3 contains 17 residues. Losses at the gene ends were 5 bases for V and 2 bases for J; bases not matched to a gene: 6. Germline V gene sequence: CDR1 MNHEY, CDR2 SMNVEV (reference sequence). The CDR3 DNA follows: TGTGCCAGCAGTCCCGGACTAGCGGGGGGACTCACAGATACGCAGTATTTT. Translation gives CASSPGLAGGLTDTQYF.

The chain combines TRBV20-1 with TRBJ2-7; 7 bases map to TRBD2. The germline gives CDR1 DFQATT, CDR2 SNEGSKA (reference sequence). With V trimmed by 8 bases and J by 7 bases, 8 bases remained unmatched. This CDR3 comprises 11 residues. The chain's CDR3 is CSRTRSGEQYF. DNA of the CDR3: TGCAGTCGGACTAGATCGGGTGAGCAGTACTTC.

V gene TRBV13 combines with J gene TRBJ2-1; D ambiguous. Between the trimmed V and J ends, which lost 4 bases and 6 bases, there was a span of 13 bases. This CDR3 has 14 residues. Germline V gene data show CDR1 as PRHDT and CDR2 as FYEKMQ (reference sequence). The CDR3 bases are TGTGCCAGCAGCTCAGGAATTAGTAGCAATGAGCAGTTCTTC. It yields the protein CASSSGISSNEQFF.

This clone was counted a single time. The chain employs TRBV6-5 and TRBJ2-7, with D perhaps TRBD1 or TRBD2 (6 bases each). V lost 5 bases and J 9 bases, leaving 17 bases between the germline ends. CDR3 length: 13 amino acids. The germline gives CDR1 MNHEY, CDR2 SVGAGI. CDR3 nucleotide sequence: TGTGCCAGCAGTCCGGGGGCCCGGAGGCCGCAGTACTTC. It yields the protein CASSPGARRPQYF.

The V and J genes are TRBV5-1 and TRBJ2-1; D is unresolved. Trimming pared 3 bases from V and 12 bases from J, leaving 19 bases between. Per the germline V gene, CDR1 is SGHRS and CDR2 is YFSETQ. CDR3 length: 14 residues. The CDR3 bases are TGCGCCAGCAGCTGGGCCGGTGCAGGTGCGTGGCAGTTCTTC. Its translation: CASSWAGAGAWQFF.

V usage is TRBV10-1 and J usage is TRBJ1-3; D remains ambiguous. V shed 3 bases and J shed 0 bases, with 9 bases lying between them. This CDR3 has 15 residues. Germline V CDR1 and CDR2: WNHNN, SYGVQD (reference sequence). CDR3 protein: CASSDPTLSGNTIYF. CDR3 DNA: TGCGCCAGCAGTGACCCTACACTCTCTGGAAACACCATATATTTT.

J is TRBJ2-2 and V is TRBV6-6; TRBD1 aligns across 7 bases. Germline V gene data show CDR1 as MNHNY and CDR2 as SVGAGI (reference sequence). Trimming took 2 bases from V and 6 from J; bases not matched to a gene: 3. The CDR3 sequence is 14 residues long. The CDR3 nucleotides are TGTGCCAGCAGTTACACCCAGGGGGCCGGGGAGCTGTTTTTT. This sequence encodes CASSYTQGAGELFF.

The chain employs TRBV28 and TRBJ2-5; 7 bases fit TRBD1. The ends lost 6 bases at V and 5 bases at J; junction bases unmatched: 9. The CDR3 has 14 residues. Per the germline V gene, CDR1 is MDHEN and CDR2 is SYDVKM. The CDR3 DNA reads as TGTGCCAGCAGAAGGTCAGGGGGTCCGGAGACCCAGTACTTC. Encoded protein: CASRRSGGPETQYF.

This chain links TRBV6-5 with TRBJ2-5; D possibly matches TRBD1 or TRBD2 (5 bases each). The CDR3 totals 14 residues. Trimming cost V 5 bases and J 2 bases, with 12 bases left between them. Germline V CDR1 and CDR2: MNHEY, SVGAGI. The CDR3 DNA sequence: TGTGCCAGCAGTCAAGGGACGGTGCAAGAGACCCAGTACTTC. Protein: CASSQGTVQETQYF.

The CDR3 sequence: CASSRDQGAVYGYTF. CDR3 in DNA: TGCGCCAGCAGCCGGGACCAGGGGGCTGTATATGGCTACACCTTC. The rearrangement uses TRBV4-1 and TRBJ1-2, with 8 bases matching TRBD1. The length of the CDR3 is 15 residues. V was pared by 4 bases and J by 5 bases, with 9 bases of the junction left unmatched. Germline CDR1 MGHRA, CDR2 YSYEKL.

In DNA form, the CDR3 reads TGTGCCAGCAGCTCTCCCAATTCAGACGAGCAGTACTTC. It translates to CASSSPNSDEQYF. The V gene is TRBV7-2, the J gene TRBJ2-7, with D hard to call. Trimming took off 4 bases at V and 5 bases at J, with 12 bases between the two ends. The germline gives CDR1 SGHTA, CDR2 FQGNSA. This CDR3 has 13 amino acids.

The chain combines TRBV5-1 with TRBJ1-6, with TRBD1 identical over 8 bases. Trimming took 6 bases from V and 5 from J; bases not matched to a gene: 1. Germline V gene sequence: CDR1 SGHRS, CDR2 YFSETQ. The CDR3 runs to 13 residues. For the CDR3, the DNA is TGCGCCAGCACGGGACAGGATAATTCACCCCTCCACTTT. As protein: CASTGQDNSPLHF.

CDR3 sequence reads: CAWSRGITEAFF. CDR3 DNA: TGTGCCTGGAGTAGGGGTATCACTGAAGCTTTCTTT. The chain links TRBV30 to TRBJ1-1, with D perhaps matching TRBD1 (5 bases). Trimming pared 2 bases from V and 4 bases from J, leaving 8 bases between. The germline gives CDR1 GTSNPN, CDR2 SVGIG (reference sequence). The CDR3 runs 12 residues.

The V call is TRBV7-2, the J call TRBJ1-2, with D uncertain. Per the germline V gene, CDR1 is SGHTA and CDR2 is FQGNSA. V gave up 3 bases and J gave up 5 bases, with 7 bases separating them. The CDR3 covers 12 residues. CDR3 loop: CASSLQQYGYTF. The CDR3 DNA follows: TGTGCCAGCAGCTTGCAGCAGTATGGCTACACCTTC.

The chain links TRBV5-4 to TRBJ2-2; possibly TRBD2 for D (6 bases). This CDR3 has 15 amino acids. Germline loops: CDR1 SGHNT, CDR2 YYREEE (reference sequence). The V and J ends lost 0 bases and 6 bases respectively, with 12 bases between them. The CDR3 nucleotides are TGTGCCAGCAGCTTGGCGACTAGGGACTCCGGGGAGCTGTTTTTT. This encodes CASSLATRDSGELFF.

The V and J genes are TRBV6-1 and TRBJ1-3; 8 bases are shared with TRBD1. In germline, CDR1 is MNHNS, CDR2 SASEGT. The CDR3 length is 13 residues. V lost 10 bases, J lost 6 bases, and 8 bases stayed unmatched. The CDR3 reads CATHDRGENTIYF. Here the CDR3 DNA reads TGTGCCACCCATGACAGGGGAGAAAACACCATATATTTT.

The chain recombines TRBV5-1 with TRBJ2-3, with D hard to call. Germline CDR1 reads SGHRS; CDR2 reads YFSETQ. The CDR3 spans 14 residues. V lost 3 bases, J lost 6 bases, and 14 bases lay in between. Here the CDR3 DNA reads TGCGCCAGCAGCTCTCAAGGGCAGGCTGATACGCAGTATTTT. Encoded protein: CASSSQGQADTQYF.

This chain joins TRBV10-3 and TRBJ1-3; TRBD1 is a possible D gene (6 bases). Germline values: CDR1 ENHRY, CDR2 SYGVKD. The CDR3 runs 14 residues. Trimming took 7 bases from V and 2 from J, leaving 12 bases between them. CDR3 DNA: TGTGCCATCAATCCAGGGGTTACTGGAAACACCATATATTTT. Protein: CAINPGVTGNTIYF.

The chain employs TRBV28 and TRBJ1-2; unclear D gene. Trimming removed 6 bases from V and 8 bases from J, with 16 bases in between. Germline-derived CDR1 and CDR2 are MDHEN and SYDVKM. The CDR3 totals 13 residues. The CDR3 is CASSLDGTKGYTF. The CDR3 bases are TGTGCCAGCAGCTTGGACGGAACTAAGGGCTACACCTTC.